Given below is one T cell receptor beta chain in context. No antigen is known for it. Each sorted subset replicate got 200 ng genomic DNA, roughly 30,000 genomes. Libraries were prepared by immunoSEQ multiplex PCR; TCRdb keeps only in-frame clonotypes and omits some of them. Of some 800,000 clones in the sample, over 90% were seen once. This entry is derived from a study of shared clonotypes between healthy human individuals. About the research overall: Each donor contributed plates that comprised three CD4 naive, three CD4 memory, two CD8 naive and one CD8 memory.

Germline V gives CDR1 LGHNA, CDR2 YSLEER. The V gene lost 2 bases and the J gene lost 7 bases, with 11 bases spanning the gap. CDR3 size: 13 residues. As defined, naive CD8 cells were CD45RO-negative and positively selected for CCR7, with terminally differentiated effector memory CD45RA+ cells excluded. General study results and limits: The sampled material consisted only of blood, and tissue repertoires are likely to differ. An expected dependence of interdonor clonotype sharing on sequencing depth was noted.

The rearrangement uses TRBV4-3 and TRBJ1-1, with no clear D. The clonotype was recovered from a man aged 30-40 years in good health. The sample taken for sequencing was naive CD8+ T cells sorted from blood. CDR3 nucleotide sequence: TGCGCCAGCAGCCAATCCAGAGCGGATGAAGCTTTCTTT. Its protein is CASSQSRADEAFF.